Below, 18 T cell receptor beta chains from the same sample are listed, as sequenced in a study of blood T cell repertoires in COVID-19. Some clones are missing from TCRdb's copy, which holds only in-frame ones; the method was immunoSEQ multiplex PCR. The data show approximately 220,000 clones, approximately 82% seen once. The specimen was peripheral blood. The receptors come from a woman aged 45-59 years with acute or convalescent COVID-19.

The chain joins TRBV7-9 to TRBJ1-1; unclear D gene. Per the germline V gene, CDR1 is SEHNR and CDR2 is FQNEAQ (reference sequence). The CDR3 is made up of 14 amino acids. Between the trimmed V and J ends, which lost 2 bases and 3 bases, there was a span of 10 bases. The CDR3 protein is CASSLSQVDTEAFF. Written as DNA, the CDR3 is TGTGCCAGCAGCTTAAGTCAGGTAGACACTGAAGCTTTCTTT.

V is TRBV27 and J is TRBJ1-5; D unresolved. Germline CDR1 is MNHEY and CDR2 is SMNVEV (reference sequence). The CDR3 totals 14 residues. Trimming cost V 4 bases and J 0 bases, with 7 bases left between them. This CDR3 reads CASSYSYSNQPQHF. The CDR3 DNA sequence: TGTGCCAGCAGTTACAGCTATAGCAATCAGCCCCAGCATTTT.

This clone was observed a handful of times. The chain links TRBV5-1 to TRBJ2-1; D may be TRBD2 (6 bases). CDR1 is SGHRS and CDR2 is YFSETQ in the germline V gene. V shed 0 bases and J shed 2 bases, with 12 bases lying between them. This CDR3 region has 16 residues. The CDR3 sequence is CASSLVGLAAYNEQFF. The CDR3 coding sequence is TGCGCCAGCAGCTTGGTAGGATTAGCGGCCTACAATGAGCAGTTCTTC.

V gene TRBV3-1 (or the pseudogene TRBV3-2) combines with J gene TRBJ2-1; 8 bases map to TRBD2. This CDR3 region has 16 residues. V gave up 4 bases and J gave up 3 bases; unmatched junction bases: 8. CDR1 and CDR2 (germline): LGHDT, YNNKEL (reference sequence). The CDR3 sequence: CASSLSGLVNYNEQFF. In DNA form, the CDR3 reads TGTGCCAGCAGCCTTTCGGGACTAGTGAACTACAATGAGCAGTTCTTC.

The rearrangement joins TRBV18 to TRBJ2-5, with TRBD1 identical over 12 bases. The trim removed 0 bases at V and 3 bases at J, leaving 5 bases unmatched. The germline gives CDR1 KGHSH, CDR2 LQKENI. The CDR3 runs to 17 residues. This chain's CDR3 is CASSPPGTGGKKETQYF. The CDR3 DNA reads TGTGCCAGCTCACCACCGGGGACAGGGGGCAAAAAAGAGACCCAGTACTTC.

The chain combines TRBV7-9 with TRBJ1-4, with D possibly TRBD1 on 5 matching bases. The V gene's germline CDR1 is SEHNR and CDR2 FQNEAQ (reference sequence). V was trimmed by 5 bases and J by 5 bases, leaving 15 bases between them. CDR3 size: 15 residues. CDR3 sequence: CASSPPAGRNEKLFF. DNA of the CDR3: TGTGCCAGCAGCCCCCCCGCAGGGCGAAATGAAAAACTGTTTTTT.

The rearrangement links TRBV19 to TRBJ1-3, with a weak D call TRBD1 (5 bases). This CDR3 is built from 17 residues. In germline, CDR1 is LNHDA, CDR2 SQIVND (reference sequence). V lost 9 bases, J lost 1 base, and 22 bases lay in between. The CDR3 DNA reads TGTGCCAGCACCCGGGAGGTGGGGCAACAGTCTGGAAACACCATATATTTT. This codes for CASTREVGQQSGNTIYF.

This clone has a handful of counts. This chain links TRBV5-1 with TRBJ1-3; D remains ambiguous. Germline values: CDR1 SGHRS, CDR2 YFSETQ. With 4 bases removed from V and 1 base from J, the gap between germline ends came to 9 bases. There are 14 residues in the CDR3. Here the CDR3 reads CASSLQDSGNTIYF. CDR3 DNA sequence: TGCGCCAGCAGCCTTCAGGATTCTGGAAACACCATATATTTT.

The gene calls are TRBV19 and TRBJ1-3; D is ambiguous. Germline CDR1 LNHDA, CDR2 SQIVND (reference sequence). The CDR3 has 14 residues. V was cut by 7 bases and J by 0 bases, with 10 bases left in between. CDR3 nucleotide sequence: TGTGCCAGTACCCTCGTACTCTCTGGAAACACCATATATTTT. It codes for CASTLVLSGNTIYF. The complete variable domain, with remaining parts taken from reference TRBV19 and TRBJ1-3, reads DGGITQSPKYLFRKEGQNVTLSCEQNLNHDAMYWYRQDPGQGLRLIYYSQIVNDFQKGDIAEGYSVSREKKESFPLTVTSAQKNPTAFYLCASTLVLSGNTIYFGEGSWLTVV.

The chain employs TRBV6-5 and TRBJ2-7, with D perhaps TRBD1 (5 bases). The V gene lost 6 bases and the J gene lost 0 bases, with 9 bases spanning the gap. The CDR3 spans 13 residues. Per germline, CDR1 MNHEY and CDR2 SVGAGI. The CDR3 region is CASRPTASYEQYF. The DNA of the CDR3 is TGTGCCAGCAGACCGACAGCCTCCTACGAGCAGTACTTC.

The table lists this clone with a count of one. The V gene is TRBV5-1, the J gene TRBJ2-1; D gene ambiguous. CDR1 is SGHRS and CDR2 is YFSETQ in the germline V gene. The CDR3 runs to 14 residues. V was trimmed by 7 bases and J by 4 bases, leaving 15 bases between them. CDR3 sequence: CASESSPKYNEQFF. The CDR3 DNA reads TGCGCCAGCGAAAGCTCTCCCAAATACAATGAGCAGTTCTTC.

This chain links TRBV6-5 with TRBJ2-7; 11 nucleotides line up with TRBD1. Germline CDR1 MNHEY, CDR2 SVGAGI. V was pared by 7 bases and J by 5 bases, with 7 bases of the junction left unmatched. The CDR3 spans 14 residues. CDR3 bases: TGTGCCAGCATCGGACAGGGGGCGCCGAACGAGCAGTACTTC. Amino acids: CASIGQGAPNEQYF.

V is TRBV6-1 and J is TRBJ2-3; 10 bases are shared with TRBD2. CDR3 length equals 20 residues. Trimming at V came to 1 base and at J to 0 bases, leaving 13 bases not matched to a gene. Looked up from germline, CDR1 is MNHNS and CDR2 is SASEGT. The CDR3 bases are TGTGCCAGCAGTGAAGGCTCTAGCGGGAGTTGGGGCTCTAGCACAGATACGCAGTATTTT. It yields the protein CASSEGSSGSWGSSTDTQYF.

This sequence joins TRBV30 and TRBJ1-2, with D perhaps TRBD1 (5 bases). The germline CDR1 and CDR2 sequences are GTSNPN and SVGIG (reference sequence). The length of the CDR3 is 18 residues. V lost 3 bases and J lost 8, with 31 bases in between. The CDR3 DNA is TGTGCCTGGAGGTCGCCTCCGGGACTAGGGGATTTCGGACGGGGCTACACCTTC. Translating it yields CAWRSPPGLGDFGRGYTF.

This sequence joins TRBV6-6 and TRBJ1-4; D is uncertain. V gave up 4 bases and J gave up 8 bases, with 17 bases separating them. Germline assignment: CDR1 MNHNY and CDR2 SVGAGI (reference sequence). CDR3 length: 15 residues. For the CDR3, the DNA is TGTGCCAGCAGTTCCGGGGTCGGGGAGTCGGAAAAACTGTTTTTT. Protein: CASSSGVGESEKLFF.

This clone appeared once. The V and J genes are TRBV27 and TRBJ2-1, with 9 bases fitting TRBD1. The length of the CDR3 is 13 residues. Trimming at V came to 6 bases and at J to 6 bases, leaving 3 bases not matched to a gene. The germline CDR1 and CDR2 sequences are MNHEY and SMNVEV (reference sequence). CDR3 coding DNA: TGTGCCAGCAGAATGGGACAGGGCAATGAGCAGTTCTTC. This encodes CASRMGQGNEQFF.

J is TRBJ2-1 and V is TRBV6-2 or TRBV6-3; TRBD2 might be the D (5 bases). This CDR3 region has 14 residues. Germline V gene data show CDR1 as MNHEY and CDR2 as SVGEGT. V lost 3 bases and J lost 4, with 10 bases in between. The CDR3: CASSYNGEYNEQFF. In DNA, the CDR3 is TGTGCCAGCAGTTATAACGGGGAGTACAATGAGCAGTTCTTC.

The V call is TRBV19, the J call TRBJ2-7, with D perhaps TRBD1 (8 bases). This CDR3 has 16 residues. Germline-derived CDR1 and CDR2 are LNHDA and SQIVND (reference sequence). V was shortened by 6 bases and J by 6 bases, with 24 bases between the two germline ends. As DNA, the CDR3 is TGTGCCAGTAGGTTGACAGGGGAGGGGCCTTACACCGAGCAGTACTTC. Protein sequence: CASRLTGEGPYTEQYF.